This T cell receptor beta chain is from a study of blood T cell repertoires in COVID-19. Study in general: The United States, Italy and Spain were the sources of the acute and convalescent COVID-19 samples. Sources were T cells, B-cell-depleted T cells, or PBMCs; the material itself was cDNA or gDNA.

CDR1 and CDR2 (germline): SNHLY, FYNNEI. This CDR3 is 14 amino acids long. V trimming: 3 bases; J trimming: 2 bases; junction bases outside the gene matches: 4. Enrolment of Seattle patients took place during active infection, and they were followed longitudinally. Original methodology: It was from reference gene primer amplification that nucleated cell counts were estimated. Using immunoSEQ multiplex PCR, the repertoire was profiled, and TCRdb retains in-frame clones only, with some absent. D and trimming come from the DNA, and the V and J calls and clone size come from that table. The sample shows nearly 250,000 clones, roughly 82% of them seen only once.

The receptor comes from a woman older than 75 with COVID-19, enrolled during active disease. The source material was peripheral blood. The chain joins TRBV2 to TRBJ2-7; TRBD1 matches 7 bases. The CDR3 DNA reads TGTGCCAGCAGTGACCGACAGGGACCCTACGAGCAGTACGTC. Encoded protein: CASSDRQGPYEQYV.